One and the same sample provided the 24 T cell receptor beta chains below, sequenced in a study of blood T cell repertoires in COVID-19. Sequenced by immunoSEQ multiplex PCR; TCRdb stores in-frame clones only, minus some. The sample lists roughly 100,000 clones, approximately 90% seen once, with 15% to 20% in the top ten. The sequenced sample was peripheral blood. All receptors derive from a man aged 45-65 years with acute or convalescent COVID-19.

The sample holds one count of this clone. The CDR3 loop is CASSPPGVYEQFF. In DNA form, the CDR3 reads TGTGCCAGCAGCCCCCCGGGGGTCTATGAGCAGTTCTTC. V is TRBV7-3 and J is TRBJ2-1; weak D call: TRBD2 (6 bases). V shed 5 bases and J shed 8 bases, with 13 bases lying between them. The CDR3 totals 13 residues. Germline assignment: CDR1 SGHTA and CDR2 FQGTGA.

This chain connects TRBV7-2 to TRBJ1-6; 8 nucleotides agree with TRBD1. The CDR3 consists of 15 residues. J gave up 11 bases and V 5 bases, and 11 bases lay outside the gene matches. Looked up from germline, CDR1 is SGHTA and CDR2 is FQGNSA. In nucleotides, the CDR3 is TGTGCCAGCAGCCCCGGGACAGGAGCCGGGGCACCCCTCCACTTT. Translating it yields CASSPGTGAGAPLHF.

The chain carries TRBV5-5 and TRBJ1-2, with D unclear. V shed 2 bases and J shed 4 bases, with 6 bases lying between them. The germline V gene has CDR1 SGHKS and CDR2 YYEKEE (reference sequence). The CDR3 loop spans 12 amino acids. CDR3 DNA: TGTGCCAGCAGCTTTGACACCTATGGCTACACCTTC. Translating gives CASSFDTYGYTF. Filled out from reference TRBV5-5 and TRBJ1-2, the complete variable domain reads DAGVTQSPTHLIKTRGQQVTLRCSPISGHKSVSWYQQVLGQGPQFIFQYYEKEERGRGNFPDRFSARQFPNYSSELNVNALLLGDSALYLCASSFDTYGYTFGSGTRLTVV.

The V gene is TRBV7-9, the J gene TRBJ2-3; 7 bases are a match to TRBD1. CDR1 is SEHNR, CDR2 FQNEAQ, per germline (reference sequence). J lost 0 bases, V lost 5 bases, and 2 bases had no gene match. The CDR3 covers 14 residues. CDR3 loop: CASSLTGSTDTQYF. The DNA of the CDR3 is TGTGCCAGCAGCCTGACAGGGAGCACAGATACGCAGTATTTT.

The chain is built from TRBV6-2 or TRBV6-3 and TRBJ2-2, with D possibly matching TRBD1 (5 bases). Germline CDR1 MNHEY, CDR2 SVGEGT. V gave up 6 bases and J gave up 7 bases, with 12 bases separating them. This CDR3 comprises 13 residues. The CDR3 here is CASSPQGVGELFF. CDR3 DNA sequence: TGTGCCAGCAGCCCGCAGGGCGTCGGGGAGCTGTTTTTT.

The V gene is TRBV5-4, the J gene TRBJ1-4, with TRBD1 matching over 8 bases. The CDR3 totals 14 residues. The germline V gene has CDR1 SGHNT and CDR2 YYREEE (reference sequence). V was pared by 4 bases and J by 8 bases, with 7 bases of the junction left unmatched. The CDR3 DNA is TGTGCCAGCAGCCTACAGGGGGTAACCGAAAAACTGTTTTTT. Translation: CASSLQGVTEKLFF.

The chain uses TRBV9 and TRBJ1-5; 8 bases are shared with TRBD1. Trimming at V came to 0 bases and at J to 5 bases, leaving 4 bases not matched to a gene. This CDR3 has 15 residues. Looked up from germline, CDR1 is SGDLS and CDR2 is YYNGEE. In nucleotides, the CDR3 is TGTGCCAGCAGCGTAGACAGGGGGGCACATCAGCCCCAGCATTTT. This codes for CASSVDRGAHQPQHF.

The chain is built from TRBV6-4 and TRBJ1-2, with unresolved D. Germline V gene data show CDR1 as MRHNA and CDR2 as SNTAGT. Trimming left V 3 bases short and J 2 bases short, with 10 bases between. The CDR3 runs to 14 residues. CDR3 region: CASSEFAGNYGYTF. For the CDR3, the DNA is TGTGCCAGCAGTGAGTTTGCGGGGAACTATGGCTACACCTTC.

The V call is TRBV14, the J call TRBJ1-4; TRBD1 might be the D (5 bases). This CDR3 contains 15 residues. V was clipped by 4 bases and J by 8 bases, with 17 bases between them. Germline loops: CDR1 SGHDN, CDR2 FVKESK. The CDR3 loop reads CASSPFGQGNEKLFF. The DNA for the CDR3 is TGTGCCAGCAGCCCCTTTGGGCAGGGTAACGAAAAACTGTTTTTT.

The CDR3 protein is CASSSNRPASYGYTF. The CDR3 nucleotides read TGTGCCAGCAGTTCCAACAGGCCAGCTAGCTATGGCTACACCTTC. The V and J genes are TRBV27 and TRBJ1-2; TRBD1 might be the D (5 bases). V was clipped by 4 bases and J by 4 bases, with 16 bases between them. Per germline, CDR1 MNHEY and CDR2 SMNVEV (reference sequence). The CDR3 loop spans 15 amino acids.

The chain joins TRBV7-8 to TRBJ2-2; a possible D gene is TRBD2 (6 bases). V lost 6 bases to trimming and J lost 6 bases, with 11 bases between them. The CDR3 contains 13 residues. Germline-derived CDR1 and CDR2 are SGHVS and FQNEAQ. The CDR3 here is CASSRTGAGELFF. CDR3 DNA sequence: TGTGCCAGCAGTCGTACGGGGGCCGGGGAGCTGTTTTTT.

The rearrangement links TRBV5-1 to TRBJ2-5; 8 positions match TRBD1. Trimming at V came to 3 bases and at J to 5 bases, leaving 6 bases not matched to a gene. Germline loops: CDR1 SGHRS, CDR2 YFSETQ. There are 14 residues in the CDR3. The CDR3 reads CASSSSGGSETQYF. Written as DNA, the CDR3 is TGCGCCAGCAGCTCCTCAGGGGGCTCGGAGACCCAGTACTTC.

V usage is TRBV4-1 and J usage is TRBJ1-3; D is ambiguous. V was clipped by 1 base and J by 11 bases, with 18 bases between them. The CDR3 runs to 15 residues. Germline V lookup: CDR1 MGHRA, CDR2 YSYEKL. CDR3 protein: CASSQGQILGEAIYF. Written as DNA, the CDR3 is TGCGCCAGCAGCCAAGGGCAGATCCTTGGGGAGGCCATATATTTT.

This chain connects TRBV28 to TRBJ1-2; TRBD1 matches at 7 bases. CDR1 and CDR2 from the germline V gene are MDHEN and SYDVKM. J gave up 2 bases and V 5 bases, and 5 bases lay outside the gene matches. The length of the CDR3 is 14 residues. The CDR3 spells CASSISTGNYGYTF. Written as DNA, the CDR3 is TGTGCCAGCAGTATATCGACAGGGAACTATGGCTACACCTTC.

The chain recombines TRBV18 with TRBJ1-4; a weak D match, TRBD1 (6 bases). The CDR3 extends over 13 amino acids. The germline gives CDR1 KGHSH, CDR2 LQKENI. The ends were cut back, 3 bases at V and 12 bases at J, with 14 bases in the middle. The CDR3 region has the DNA TGTGCCAGCTCACCCTCAATAGAGGGGGAACTGTTTTTT. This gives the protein CASSPSIEGELFF.

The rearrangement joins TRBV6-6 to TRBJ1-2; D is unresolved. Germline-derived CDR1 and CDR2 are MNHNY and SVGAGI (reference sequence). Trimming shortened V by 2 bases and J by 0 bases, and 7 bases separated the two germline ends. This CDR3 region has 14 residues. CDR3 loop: CASSYDGSNYGYTF. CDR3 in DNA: TGTGCCAGCAGTTACGACGGGTCTAACTATGGCTACACCTTC.

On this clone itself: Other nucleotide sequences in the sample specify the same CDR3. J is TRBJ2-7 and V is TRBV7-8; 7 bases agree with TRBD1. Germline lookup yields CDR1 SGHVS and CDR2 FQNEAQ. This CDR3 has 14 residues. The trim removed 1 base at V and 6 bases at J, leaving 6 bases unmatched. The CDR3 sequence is CASSLGQGGSEQYF. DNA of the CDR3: TGTGCCAGCAGCTTAGGACAAGGGGGCTCCGAGCAGTACTTC.

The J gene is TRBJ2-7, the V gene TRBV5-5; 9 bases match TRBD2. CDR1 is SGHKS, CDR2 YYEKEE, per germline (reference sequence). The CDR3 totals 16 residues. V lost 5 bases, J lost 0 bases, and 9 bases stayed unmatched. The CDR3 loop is CASRPLAGALSYEQYF. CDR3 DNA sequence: TGTGCCAGCAGGCCCTTAGCGGGGGCCCTCTCCTACGAGCAGTACTTC. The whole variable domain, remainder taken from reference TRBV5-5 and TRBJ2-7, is DAGVTQSPTHLIKTRGQQVTLRCSPISGHKSVSWYQQVLGQGPQFIFQYYEKEERGRGNFPDRFSARQFPNYSSELNVNALLLGDSALYLCASRPLAGALSYEQYFGPGTRLTVT.

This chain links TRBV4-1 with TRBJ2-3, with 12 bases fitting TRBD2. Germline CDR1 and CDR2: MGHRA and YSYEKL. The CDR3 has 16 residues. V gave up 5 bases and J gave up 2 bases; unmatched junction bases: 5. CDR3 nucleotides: TGCGCCAGCAGCGCCGGACTAGCGGGGATCACAGATACGCAGTATTTT. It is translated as CASSAGLAGITDTQYF.

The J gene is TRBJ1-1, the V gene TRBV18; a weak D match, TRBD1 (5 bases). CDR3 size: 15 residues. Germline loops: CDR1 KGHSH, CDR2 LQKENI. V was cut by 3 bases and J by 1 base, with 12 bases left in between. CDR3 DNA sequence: TGTGCCAGCTCACCGGGTGGGGGGACGAACACTGAAGCTTTCTTT. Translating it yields CASSPGGGTNTEAFF.

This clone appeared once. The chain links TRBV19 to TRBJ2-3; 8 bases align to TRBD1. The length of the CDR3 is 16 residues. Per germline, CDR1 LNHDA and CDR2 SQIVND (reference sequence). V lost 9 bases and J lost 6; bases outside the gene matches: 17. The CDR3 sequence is CASNHPHRGDMDTQYF. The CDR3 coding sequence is TGTGCCAGCAATCATCCCCACAGGGGGGATATGGATACGCAGTATTTT. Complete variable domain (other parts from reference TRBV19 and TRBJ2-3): DGGITQSPKYLFRKEGQNVTLSCEQNLNHDAMYWYRQDPGQGLRLIYYSQIVNDFQKGDIAEGYSVSREKKESFPLTVTSAQKNPTAFYLCASNHPHRGDMDTQYFGPGTRLTVL.

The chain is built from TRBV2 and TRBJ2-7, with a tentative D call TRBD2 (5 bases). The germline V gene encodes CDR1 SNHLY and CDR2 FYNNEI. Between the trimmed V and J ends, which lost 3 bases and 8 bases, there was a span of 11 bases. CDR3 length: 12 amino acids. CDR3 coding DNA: TGTGCCAGCAGTGATACCGGGGTACAGCAGTACTTC. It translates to CASSDTGVQQYF. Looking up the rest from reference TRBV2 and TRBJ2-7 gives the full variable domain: EPEVTQTPSHQVTQMGQEVILRCVPISNHLYFYWYRQILGQKVEFLVSFYNNEISEKSEIFDDQFSVERPDGSNFTLKIRSTKLEDSAMYFCASSDTGVQQYFGPGTRLTVT.

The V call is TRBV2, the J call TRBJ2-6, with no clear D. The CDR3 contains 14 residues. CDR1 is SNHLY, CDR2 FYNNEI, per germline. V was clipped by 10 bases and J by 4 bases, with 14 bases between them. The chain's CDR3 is CATLDTHGANVLTF. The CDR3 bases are TGTGCCACCCTAGATACCCACGGGGCCAACGTCCTGACTTTC.

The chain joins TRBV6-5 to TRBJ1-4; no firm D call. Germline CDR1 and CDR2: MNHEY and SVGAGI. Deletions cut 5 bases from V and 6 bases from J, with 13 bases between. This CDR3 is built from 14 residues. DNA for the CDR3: TGTGCCAGCAGTCCCCCGGGAGAGGATGAAAAACTGTTTTTT. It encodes CASSPPGEDEKLFF.